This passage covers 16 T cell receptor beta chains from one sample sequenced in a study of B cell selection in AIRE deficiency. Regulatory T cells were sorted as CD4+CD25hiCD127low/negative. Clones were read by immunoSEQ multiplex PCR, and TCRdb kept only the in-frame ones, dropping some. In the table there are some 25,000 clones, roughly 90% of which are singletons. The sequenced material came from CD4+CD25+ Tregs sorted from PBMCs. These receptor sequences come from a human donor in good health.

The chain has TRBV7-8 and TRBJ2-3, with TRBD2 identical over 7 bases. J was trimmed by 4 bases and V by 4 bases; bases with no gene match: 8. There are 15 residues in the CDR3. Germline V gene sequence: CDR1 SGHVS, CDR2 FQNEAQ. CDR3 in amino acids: CASSSNRDYSDTQYF. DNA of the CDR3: TGTGCCAGCAGCTCGAACCGGGACTACTCAGATACGCAGTATTTT.

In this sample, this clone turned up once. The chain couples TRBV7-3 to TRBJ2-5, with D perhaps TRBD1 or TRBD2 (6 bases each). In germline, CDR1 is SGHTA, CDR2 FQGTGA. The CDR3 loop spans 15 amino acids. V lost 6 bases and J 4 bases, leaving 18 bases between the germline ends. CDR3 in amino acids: CASSPAGGSGETQYF. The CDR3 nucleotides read TGTGCCAGCAGTCCCGCCGGGGGCTCGGGAGAGACCCAGTACTTC.

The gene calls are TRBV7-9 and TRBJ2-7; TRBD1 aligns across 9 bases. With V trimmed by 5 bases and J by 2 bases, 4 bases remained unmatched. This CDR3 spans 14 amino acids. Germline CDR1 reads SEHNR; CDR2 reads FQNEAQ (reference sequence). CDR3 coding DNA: TGTGCCAGCAGCCAGACAGGGGGGCCCTACGAGCAGTACTTC. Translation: CASSQTGGPYEQYF. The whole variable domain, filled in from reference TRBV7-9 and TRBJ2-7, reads DTGVSQNPRHKITKRGQNVTFRCDPISEHNRLYWYRQTLGQGPEFLTYFQNEAQLEKSRLLSDRFSAERPKGSFSTLEIQRTEQGDSAMYLCASSQTGGPYEQYFGPGTRLTVT.

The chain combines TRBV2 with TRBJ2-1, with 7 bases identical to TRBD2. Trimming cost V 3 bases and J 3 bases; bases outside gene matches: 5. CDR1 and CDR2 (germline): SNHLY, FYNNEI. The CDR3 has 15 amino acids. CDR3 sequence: CASSDLSGVYNEQFF. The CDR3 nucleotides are TGTGCCAGCAGTGACTTAAGCGGGGTCTACAATGAGCAGTTCTTC.

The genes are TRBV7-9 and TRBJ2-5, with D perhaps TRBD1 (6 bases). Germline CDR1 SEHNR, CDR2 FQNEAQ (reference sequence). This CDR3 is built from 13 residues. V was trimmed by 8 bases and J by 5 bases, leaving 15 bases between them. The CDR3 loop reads CASGVQGSETQYF. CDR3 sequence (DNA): TGTGCCAGCGGTGTACAGGGAAGCGAGACCCAGTACTTC.

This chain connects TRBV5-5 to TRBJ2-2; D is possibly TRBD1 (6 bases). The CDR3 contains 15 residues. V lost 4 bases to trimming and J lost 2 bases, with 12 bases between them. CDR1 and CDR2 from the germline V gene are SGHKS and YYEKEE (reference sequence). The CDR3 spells CASSPGVLNTGELFF. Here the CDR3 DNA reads TGTGCCAGCAGCCCAGGGGTACTTAACACCGGGGAGCTGTTTTTT.

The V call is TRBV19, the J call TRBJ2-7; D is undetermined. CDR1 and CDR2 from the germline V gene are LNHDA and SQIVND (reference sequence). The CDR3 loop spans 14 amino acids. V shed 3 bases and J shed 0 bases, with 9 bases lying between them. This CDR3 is CASSIGRYSYEQYF. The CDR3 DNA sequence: TGTGCCAGTAGTATCGGCAGGTACTCCTACGAGCAGTACTTC.

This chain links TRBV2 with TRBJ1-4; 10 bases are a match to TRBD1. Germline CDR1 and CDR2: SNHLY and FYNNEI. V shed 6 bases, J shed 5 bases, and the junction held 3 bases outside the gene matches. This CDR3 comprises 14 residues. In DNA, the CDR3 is TGTGCCAGCAGGGGACAGGGGATAAATGAAAAACTGTTTTTT. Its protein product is CASRGQGINEKLFF.

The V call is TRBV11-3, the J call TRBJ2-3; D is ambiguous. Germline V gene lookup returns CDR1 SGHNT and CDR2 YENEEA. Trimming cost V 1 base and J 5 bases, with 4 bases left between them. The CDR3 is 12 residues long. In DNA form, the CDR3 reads TGTGCCAGCAGCTTAGCTGGAGATACGCAGTATTTT. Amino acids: CASSLAGDTQYF.

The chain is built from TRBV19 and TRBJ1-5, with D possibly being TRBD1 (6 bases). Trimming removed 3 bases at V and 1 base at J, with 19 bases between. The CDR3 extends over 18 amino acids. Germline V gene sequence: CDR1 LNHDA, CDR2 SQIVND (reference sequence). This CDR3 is CASSMEVFTGISNQPQHF. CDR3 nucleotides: TGTGCCAGTAGTATGGAGGTTTTTACAGGGATCAGCAATCAGCCCCAGCATTTT.

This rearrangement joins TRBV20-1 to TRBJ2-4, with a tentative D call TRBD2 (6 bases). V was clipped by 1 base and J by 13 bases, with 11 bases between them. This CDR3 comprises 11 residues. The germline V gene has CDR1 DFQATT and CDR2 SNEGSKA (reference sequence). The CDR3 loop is CSARVPGLQYF. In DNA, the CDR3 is TGCAGTGCTAGAGTCCCGGGACTCCAGTACTTC.

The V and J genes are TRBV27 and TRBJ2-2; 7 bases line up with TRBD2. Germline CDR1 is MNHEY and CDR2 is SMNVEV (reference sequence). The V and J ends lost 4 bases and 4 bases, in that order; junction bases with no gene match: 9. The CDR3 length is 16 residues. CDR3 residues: CASSSQGTISTGELFF. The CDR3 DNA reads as TGTGCCAGCAGTTCACAAGGGACTATCTCCACCGGGGAGCTGTTTTTT.

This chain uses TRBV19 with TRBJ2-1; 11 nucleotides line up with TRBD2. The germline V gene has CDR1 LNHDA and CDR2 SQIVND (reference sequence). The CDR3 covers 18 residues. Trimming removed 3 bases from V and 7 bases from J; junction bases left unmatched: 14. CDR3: CASSMNSASGGILNEQFF. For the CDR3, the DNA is TGTGCCAGTAGTATGAATTCGGCTAGCGGGGGGATATTGAATGAGCAGTTCTTC.

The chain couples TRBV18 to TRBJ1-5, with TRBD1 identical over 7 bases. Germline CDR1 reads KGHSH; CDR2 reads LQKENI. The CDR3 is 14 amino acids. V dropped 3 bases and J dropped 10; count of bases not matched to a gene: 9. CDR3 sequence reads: CASSPGTEERPQHF. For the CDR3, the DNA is TGTGCCAGCTCACCCGGGACAGAGGAACGTCCCCAGCATTTT. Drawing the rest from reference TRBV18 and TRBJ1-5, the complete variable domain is NAGVMQNPRHLVRRRGQEARLRCSPMKGHSHVYWYRQLPEEGLKFMVYLQKENIIDESGMPKERFSAEFPKEGPSILRIQQVVRGDSAAYFCASSPGTEERPQHFGDGTRLSIL.

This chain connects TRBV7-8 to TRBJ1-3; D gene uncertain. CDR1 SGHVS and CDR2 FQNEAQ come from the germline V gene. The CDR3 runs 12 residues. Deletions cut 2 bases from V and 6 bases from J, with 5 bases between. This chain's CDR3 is CASSLTLNTIYF. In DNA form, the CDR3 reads TGTGCCAGCAGCTTAACTCTAAACACCATATATTTT. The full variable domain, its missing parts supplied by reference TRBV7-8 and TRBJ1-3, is GAGVSQSPRYKVAKRGQDVALRCDPISGHVSLFWYQQALGQGPEFLTYFQNEAQLDKSGLPSDRFFAERPEGSVSTLKIQRTQQEDSAVYLCASSLTLNTIYFGEGSWLTVV.

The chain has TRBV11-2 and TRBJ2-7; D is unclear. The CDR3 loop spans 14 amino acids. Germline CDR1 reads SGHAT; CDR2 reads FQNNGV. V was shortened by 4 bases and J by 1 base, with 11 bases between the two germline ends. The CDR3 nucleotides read TGTGCCAGCAGCTCGATCACCCGTTCCTACGAGCAGTACTTC. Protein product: CASSSITRSYEQYF.